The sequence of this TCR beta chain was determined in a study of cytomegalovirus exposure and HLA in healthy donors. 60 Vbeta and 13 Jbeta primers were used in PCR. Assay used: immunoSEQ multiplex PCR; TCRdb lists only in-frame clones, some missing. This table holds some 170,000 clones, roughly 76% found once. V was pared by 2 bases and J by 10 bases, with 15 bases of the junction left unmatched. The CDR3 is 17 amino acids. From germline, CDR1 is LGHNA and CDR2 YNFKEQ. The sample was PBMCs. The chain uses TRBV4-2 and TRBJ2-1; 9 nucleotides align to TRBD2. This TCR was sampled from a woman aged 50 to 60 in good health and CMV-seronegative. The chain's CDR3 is CASSQTTSGGPLGEQFF. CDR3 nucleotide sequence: TGTGCCAGCAGCCAAACCACCAGCGGGGGGCCCCTGGGGGAGCAGTTCTTC.